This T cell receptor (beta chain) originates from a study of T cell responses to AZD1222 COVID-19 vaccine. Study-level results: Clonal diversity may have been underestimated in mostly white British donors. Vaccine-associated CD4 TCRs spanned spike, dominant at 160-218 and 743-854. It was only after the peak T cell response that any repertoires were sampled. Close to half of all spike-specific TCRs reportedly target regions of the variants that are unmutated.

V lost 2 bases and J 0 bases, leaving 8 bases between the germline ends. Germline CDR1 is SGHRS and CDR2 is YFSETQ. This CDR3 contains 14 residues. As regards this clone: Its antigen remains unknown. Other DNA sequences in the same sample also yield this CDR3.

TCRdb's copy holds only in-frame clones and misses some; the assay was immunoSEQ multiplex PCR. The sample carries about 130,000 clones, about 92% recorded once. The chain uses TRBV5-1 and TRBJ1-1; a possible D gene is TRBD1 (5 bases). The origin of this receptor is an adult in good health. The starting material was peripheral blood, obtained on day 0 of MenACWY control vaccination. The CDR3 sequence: CASSFTGMNTEAFF. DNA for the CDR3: TGCGCCAGCAGCTTCACAGGAATGAACACTGAAGCTTTCTTT.